The table lists the clone carrying this T cell receptor beta chain with many counts. Its cognate antigen is unknown. Germline lookup yields CDR1 WSHSY and CDR2 SAAADI. V gave up 8 bases and J gave up 2 bases; unmatched junction bases: 12. The CDR3 spans 16 residues. A TCRbeta library incorporating unique molecular identifiers was prepared. Each CDR3 protein is one row after TCRdb ran MiXCR on the PCR reads. The sample holds approximately 490,000 distinct CDR3 sequences; over 9.5% are singletons and the top ten take around 2%. This entry is derived from a study of T-cell reconstitution after alpha-beta-depleted transplantation in children. Study findings and constraints: Some patients owed their high day-60 TCRbeta diversity to surviving recipient T cells and thymic progenitors. The study reportedly traced alpha-beta T cells about two months after transplant to several hundred expanded graft clones. It was newly produced T cells that mostly accounted for T-cell counts and diversity one year after transplant.

The sequence was collected from a child under 10 years old with inherited bone marrow failure, due to receive a stem cell transplant. The V call is TRBV10-2, the J call TRBJ2-3, with 8 bases aligning to TRBD2. The specimen comprised PBMCs, sampled before TCRalphabeta/CD19-depleted stem cell transplant. The CDR3: CASSIREGSVTDTQYF. The DNA for the CDR3 is TGCGCCAGCTCGATACGGGAGGGGTCCGTCACAGATACGCAGTATTTT.